These T cell receptor beta chains were read from a single sample in a study of cytomegalovirus exposure and HLA in healthy donors. Here immunoSEQ multiplex PCR was the method, and the copy in TCRdb shows in-frame clones only, minus some. The repertoire holds about 270,000 clones, with just over 85% as singletons. The source material was PBMCs. All receptors come from a young woman in good health and CMV-seronegative. Each CDR3 is given with its conserved first and last residue. The D gene is left open where the match is weak. Only part of the rows carry a size: once, few, many, or a class if the clone is expanded.

clone_size	v_call	j_call	d_call	cdr3_length	cdr3_nt	cdr3_aa
.	TRBV5-1	TRBJ2-4	.	14	TGCGCCAGCAGCTCAGGGGTAGGCAAAAACATTCAGTACTTC	CASSSGVGKNIQYF
.	TRBV6-1	TRBJ1-1	.	15	TGTGCCAGCAGTGAAGGTGGGGGCTGGGGCACTGAAGCTTTCTTT	CASSEGGGWGTEAFF
.	TRBV7-7	TRBJ2-1	.	15	TGTGCTAGCAGCTCTAAGACAGGTTTATACAATGAGCAGTTCTTC	CASSSKTGLYNEQFF
.	TRBV5-1	TRBJ1-5	.	16	TGCGCCAGCAGCTTGTCACCCTCGGGGAACAATCAGCCCCAGCATTTT	CASSLSPSGNNQPQHF
.	TRBV29-1	TRBJ1-2	TRBD1	15	TGCAGCGTTGGGCCGGGACAGGGGTTTCGGCATGGCTACACCTTC	CSVGPGQGFRHGYTF
.	TRBV4-2	TRBJ1-2	TRBD1	14	TGTGCCAGCAGCCAAAGTGACAGGGTTTATGGCTACACCTTC	CASSQSDRVYGYTF
.	TRBV28	TRBJ2-7	TRBD2	15	TGTGCCAGCAGTTTGCCCCGGACTAGTACGAGGGAGCAGTACTTC	CASSLPRTSTREQYF
.	TRBV20-1	TRBJ2-7	.	10	TGCAGTGCTTGCCCCGGGGAGCAGTACTTC	CSACPGEQYF
.	TRBV18	TRBJ1-2	TRBD1	13	TGTGCCAGCTGGACAGGGTCAGGGTATGGCTACACCTTC	CASWTGSGYGYTF
.	TRBV4-3	TRBJ2-5	.	15	TGCGCCAGCAGCCAAGACCACAGGGTGTCGGAGACCCAGTACTTC	CASSQDHRVSETQYF
.	TRBV10-2	TRBJ2-6	TRBD1	19	TGCGCCAGCAGCGAATACCTAGGACAGGGAACTGCTGGGGCCAACGTCCTGACTTTC	CASSEYLGQGTAGANVLTF
.	TRBV9	TRBJ1-2	.	11	TGTGCCAGCACCGGGACATTAGGCTACACCTTC	CASTGTLGYTF
.	TRBV7-6	TRBJ2-1	.	15	TGTGCCAGCAGCTTATCGCCGAGCTCCTACAATGAGCAGTTCTTC	CASSLSPSSYNEQFF
.	TRBV30	TRBJ2-1	.	13	TGTGCCTCCGACGTAGGGGGAGGGGATGAGCAGTTCTTC	CASDVGGGDEQFF
.	TRBV5-1	TRBJ1-2	.	14	TGCGCCAGCAGCTCGGGACAACTTAACTATGGCTACACCTTC	CASSSGQLNYGYTF
.	TRBV5-4	TRBJ2-6	TRBD1	19	TGTGCCAGCAGCCTTGTCCGGGACAGGGGGACCTCTGGGGCCAACGTCCTGACTTTC	CASSLVRDRGTSGANVLTF
.	TRBV7-2	TRBJ1-1	.	15	TGTGCCAGCAGCCTGAACAGGGCAATGAACACTGAAGCTTTCTTT	CASSLNRAMNTEAFF
.	TRBV7-8	TRBJ1-1	.	14	TGTGCCAGCAGCTTAGTAACGGGGAACACTGAAGCTTTCTTT	CASSLVTGNTEAFF
.	TRBV5-1	TRBJ2-2	.	17	TGCGCCAGCAGCTTTTCGGGGGTTTCATCGAACACCGGGGAGCTGTTTTTT	CASSFSGVSSNTGELFF
once	TRBV27	TRBJ2-7	TRBD2	16	TGTGCCAGCAGTTTATCGAGGACTAGCGGGACCTACGAGCAGTACTTC	CASSLSRTSGTYEQYF
.	TRBV25-1	TRBJ1-4	.	15	TGTGCCAGCAGTGAAGTCGGTTCAACTAATGAAAAACTGTTTTTT	CASSEVGSTNEKLFF
.	TRBV19	TRBJ1-5	TRBD1	14	TGTGCCAGTATTGACAGGGGGTGGAATCAGCCCCAGCATTTT	CASIDRGWNQPQHF
.	TRBV9	TRBJ1-1	.	16	TGTGCCAGCAGCGCCGGGGGAGGGGGACTGAACACTGAAGCTTTCTTT	CASSAGGGGLNTEAFF
.	TRBV5-1	TRBJ2-1	TRBD2	15	TGCGCCAGCAGCTTGACGGCTAGCGGGAGCAATGAGCAGTTCTTC	CASSLTASGSNEQFF
once	TRBV27	TRBJ1-4	.	13	TGTGCCAGCAGTTTATCCGGTAATGAAAAACTGTTTTTT	CASSLSGNEKLFF
.	TRBV30	TRBJ1-2	.	15	TGTGCCTGGAGAGAGCCAGGAGGCTCCATCTATGGCTACACCTTC	CAWREPGGSIYGYTF
.	TRBV14	TRBJ1-2	.	15	TGTGCCAGCAGCCAAGATTGGAGCAGCAACTATGGCTACACCTTC	CASSQDWSSNYGYTF
.	TRBV7-9	TRBJ1-3	.	15	TGTGCCAGCAGGCCTCAGACTTACTCTGGAAACACCATATATTTT	CASRPQTYSGNTIYF